This TCR beta chain was sequenced in a study of response to subunit inactivated influenza vaccine. Overall study results and limits: T cells newly recruited by each seasonal influenza vaccination are few, the authors suggested.

Concerning this clonotype: Its antigen is unknown.

CDR3 length: 14 residues. CDR1 and CDR2 from the germline V gene are DFQATT and SNEGSKA (reference sequence). V was cut by 5 bases and J by 3 bases, with 17 bases left in between. TCRdb reprocessed the RT-PCR reads with MiXCR, giving one entry per CDR3 protein. In the table there are 530,000 or so distinct CDR3 sequences, roughly 10% of which are singletons. J is TRBJ2-7 and V is TRBV20-1; D is undetermined. The material was PBMCs from blood, obtained on the day of vaccination. The receptor was isolated from a man aged 45-65 years who received an inactivated influenza vaccine. CDR3 sequence: CSADRTVNYYEQYF. Here the CDR3 DNA reads TGCAGTGCTGATAGGACGGTAAACTACTACGAGCAGTACTTC.